Listed below are T cell receptor beta chains from one sample, sequenced in a study of cytomegalovirus exposure and HLA in healthy donors. Clones were read by immunoSEQ multiplex PCR, and TCRdb kept only the in-frame ones, dropping some. Here the sample spans 150,000 to 200,000 clones, about 81% being singletons. Sample: PBMCs. The origin of the receptors is a woman aged 25 to 39 in good health and CMV-seronegative. Both conserved end residues are part of each CDR3. The D gene is left open where the match is weak. Part of the rows lack a size; the others show once, few, many or a class for expanded clones.

D	size	V	length	J	CDR3	DNA
-	-	TRBV18	14	TRBJ1-5	CASSQGRGNQPQHF	TGTGCCAGCTCCCAGGGGAGGGGCAATCAGCCCCAGCATTTT
-	-	TRBV6-6	14	TRBJ1-1	CASSGTTGNTEAFF	TGTGCCAGCAGTGGAACGACAGGGAACACTGAAGCTTTCTTT
-	-	TRBV6-1	13	TRBJ1-1	CASIPRGGGEAFF	TGTGCCAGCATCCCAAGGGGCGGGGGGGAAGCTTTCTTT
-	-	TRBV11-2	16	TRBJ2-4	CASSPSLIQAKNIQYF	TGTGCCAGCAGCCCTAGTCTCATCCAAGCCAAAAACATTCAGTACTTC
-	-	TRBV6-5	15	TRBJ1-1	CASSRPRALNTEAFF	TGTGCCAGCAGCCGTCCCAGGGCATTGAACACTGAAGCTTTCTTT
TRBD2	-	TRBV27	15	TRBJ2-2	CASSLTPSGSGELFF	TGTGCCAGCAGTTTAACTCCTAGCGGGAGTGGGGAGCTGTTTTTT
-	-	TRBV18	14	TRBJ2-7	CASSSQGYSYEQYF	TGTGCCAGCTCATCCCAGGGATACTCCTACGAGCAGTACTTC
TRBD1	-	TRBV5-1	15	TRBJ1-4	CASSLTRQGEEKLFF	TGCGCCAGCAGCTTGACGAGACAGGGTGAAGAAAAACTGTTTTTT
-	-	TRBV9	14	TRBJ1-2	CASSVRLENYGYTF	TGTGCCAGCAGCGTAAGGTTGGAGAACTATGGCTACACCTTC
TRBD1	-	TRBV2	13	TRBJ1-1	CASRDRVSTEAFF	TGTGCCAGCAGGGACAGGGTAAGCACTGAAGCTTTCTTT
-	-	TRBV30	16	TRBJ2-5	CAWSVGAGELEETQYF	TGTGCCTGGAGTGTAGGGGCAGGGGAGCTCGAAGAGACCCAGTACTTC
-	-	TRBV5-6	15	TRBJ1-4	CASSSTDSVNEKLFF	TGTGCCAGCAGCTCCACAGATTCAGTTAATGAAAAACTGTTTTTT
-	-	TRBV7-2	14	TRBJ1-2	CASTPATSARGYTF	TGTGCCAGCACCCCCGCAACTTCTGCCCGTGGCTACACCTTC
-	few	TRBV5-4	13	TRBJ2-3	CASSLAGTDTQYF	TGTGCCAGCAGCTTGGCCGGGACAGATACGCAGTATTTT
-	-	TRBV30	12	TRBJ2-7	CAWRRQVYEQYF	TGTGCCTGGAGGCGACAGGTCTACGAGCAGTACTTC
-	-	TRBV30	14	TRBJ1-4	CAWSASTGSKKLFF	TGTGCCTGGAGTGCCTCTACAGGGAGCAAAAAACTGTTTTTT
-	-	TRBV5-1	14	TRBJ1-6	CASAWGGEGSPLHF	TGCGCCAGCGCGTGGGGGGGGGAAGGTTCACCCCTCCACTTT
-	-	TRBV4-2	13	TRBJ1-1	CASSQDGNTEAFF	TGTGCCAGCAGCCAAGACGGGAACACTGAAGCTTTCTTT
-	few	TRBV18	14	TRBJ2-5	CASSRNLGEETQYF	TGTGCCAGCTCACGAAATTTGGGAGAAGAGACCCAGTACTTC
TRBD2	-	TRBV9	16	TRBJ2-7	CASSVGSGGPLYEQYF	TGTGCCAGCAGCGTAGGAAGCGGGGGACCTCTGTACGAGCAGTACTTC
-	few	TRBV29-1	14	TRBJ2-2	CSVVSDTNTGELFF	TGCAGCGTTGTTTCGGACACGAACACCGGGGAGCTGTTTTTT
-	-	TRBV7-9	17	TRBJ2-5	CASSYGRGPVTQETQYF	TGTGCCAGCAGCTATGGCAGGGGCCCCGTAACCCAAGAGACCCAGTACTTC
-	-	TRBV29-1	15	TRBJ2-7	CSVVKDSSPSYEQYF	TGCAGCGTTGTGAAGGACTCCTCACCATCCTACGAGCAGTACTTC
-	-	TRBV29-1	12	TRBJ2-1	CSVENSYNEQFF	TGCAGCGTTGAGAATAGCTACAATGAGCAGTTCTTC
-	-	TRBV19	13	TRBJ1-1	CASSRKWDTEAFF	TGTGCCAGTAGCAGGAAGTGGGACACTGAAGCTTTCTTT
-	-	TRBV10-1	13	TRBJ2-7	CASSSDNPYEQYF	TGCGCCAGCAGTTCGGACAACCCCTACGAGCAGTACTTC
TRBD1	-	TRBV6-5	14	TRBJ1-5	CASRIRQGRQPQHF	TGTGCCAGCAGGATTCGACAGGGGCGTCAGCCCCAGCATTTT
-	-	TRBV30	12	TRBJ2-2	CAWSLNTGELFF	TGTGCCTGGAGCCTCAACACCGGGGAGCTGTTTTTT
-	few	TRBV4-1	15	TRBJ1-5	CASSQDGSFYQPQHF	TGCGCCAGCAGCCAAGATGGCAGTTTTTATCAGCCCCAGCATTTT
TRBD1	-	TRBV6-5	12	TRBJ1-1	CASRFRDREAFF	TGTGCCAGCAGGTTCCGGGACAGGGAAGCTTTCTTT
TRBD2	-	TRBV7-3	12	TRBJ2-1	CASSLTGTSAFF	TGTGCCAGCAGCTTAACAGGGACTAGCGCCTTCTTC
-	-	TRBV27	13	TRBJ1-1	CASSFGLATEAFF	TGTGCCAGCAGTTTTGGGCTGGCGACTGAAGCTTTCTTT
-	-	TRBV6-5	13	TRBJ1-2	CASSAGFHYGYTF	TGTGCCAGCAGTGCGGGGTTTCACTATGGCTACACCTTC
-	-	TRBV25-1	13	TRBJ2-7	CASTRGGSHEQYF	TGTGCCAGCACCAGAGGGGGTTCTCACGAGCAGTACTTC
-	-	TRBV6-1	14	TRBJ2-7	CASSRRQTDYEQYF	TGTGCCAGCAGCCGAAGACAAACCGACTACGAGCAGTACTTC
TRBD2	many	TRBV7-9	16	TRBJ2-3	CASSSTSGRGWDTQYF	TGTGCCAGCAGCTCGACTAGCGGGAGAGGGTGGGATACGCAGTATTTT
-	-	TRBV2	16	TRBJ2-6	CASSEAWSGGANVLTF	TGTGCCAGCAGTGAAGCGTGGTCAGGTGGGGCCAACGTCCTGACTTTC
TRBD1	-	TRBV19	16	TRBJ1-2	CASSILGQGVNYGYTF	TGTGCCAGTAGTATTTTGGGACAGGGAGTAAACTATGGCTACACCTTC
TRBD1	-	TRBV6-5	14	TRBJ1-5	CASSSYRGDQPQHF	TGTGCCAGCAGTTCCTACAGGGGGGACCAGCCCCAGCATTTT
-	-	TRBV28	17	TRBJ2-7	CASSLLGVGQKFYEQYF	TGTGCCAGCAGTTTATTGGGTGTAGGACAGAAATTCTACGAGCAGTACTTC
-	-	TRBV7-2	12	TRBJ1-2	CASSKTGIGYTF	TGTGCCAGCAGCAAAACAGGGATCGGCTACACCTTC
-	-	TRBV10-3	13	TRBJ2-7	CAISDGVAYEQYF	TGTGCCATCAGTGATGGAGTCGCCTACGAGCAGTACTTC
-	-	TRBV5-6	16	TRBJ1-5	CASSGWGRNLNQPQHF	TGTGCCAGCAGCGGATGGGGCAGAAATTTAAATCAGCCCCAGCATTTT
-	-	TRBV1	12	TRBJ1-2	CTTAGGHYGYTF	TGCACCACGGCAGGGGGGCACTATGGCTACACCTTC
TRBD2	-	TRBV30	14	TRBJ2-3	CAWSFSGRTDTQYF	TGTGCCTGGAGTTTTAGCGGGAGAACAGATACGCAGTATTTT
-	-	TRBV28	17	TRBJ1-4	CASSLLGGGATNEKLFF	TGTGCCAGCAGTTTACTGGGAGGAGGGGCAACTAATGAAAAACTGTTTTTT
TRBD1	-	TRBV5-1	15	TRBJ1-2	CASSAGQGVSYGYTF	TGCGCCAGCAGCGCCGGACAGGGGGTCAGCTATGGCTACACCTTC
TRBD2	-	TRBV11-3	16	TRBJ2-5	CASSLGSGGPKETQYF	TGTGCCAGCAGCTTAGGATCGGGGGGGCCTAAGGAGACCCAGTACTTC
TRBD2	once	TRBV5-6	13	TRBJ2-3	CAHSSGGTDTQYF	TGTGCCCATTCTAGCGGGGGCACAGATACGCAGTATTTT
-	few	TRBV29-1	12	TRBJ1-2	CSVGRGSHGYTF	TGCAGCGTTGGCAGGGGCTCCCATGGCTACACCTTC
-	-	TRBV9	14	TRBJ1-1	CASSVDGGRTEAFF	TGTGCCAGCAGCGTTGATGGGGGCAGGACTGAAGCTTTCTTT
-	-	TRBV15	16	TRBJ2-1	CATSRDLGSSRNEQFF	TGTGCCACCAGCAGAGATTTGGGCTCCTCTCGCAATGAGCAGTTCTTC
TRBD1	few	TRBV9	14	TRBJ1-2	CASSVVGDRRGYTF	TGTGCCAGCAGCGTAGTTGGGGACAGACGAGGCTACACCTTC
-	once	TRBV5-6	14	TRBJ2-1	CASSLLQGLYGQFF	TGTGCCAGCAGCTTGTTGCAGGGGCTCTATGGGCAGTTCTTC